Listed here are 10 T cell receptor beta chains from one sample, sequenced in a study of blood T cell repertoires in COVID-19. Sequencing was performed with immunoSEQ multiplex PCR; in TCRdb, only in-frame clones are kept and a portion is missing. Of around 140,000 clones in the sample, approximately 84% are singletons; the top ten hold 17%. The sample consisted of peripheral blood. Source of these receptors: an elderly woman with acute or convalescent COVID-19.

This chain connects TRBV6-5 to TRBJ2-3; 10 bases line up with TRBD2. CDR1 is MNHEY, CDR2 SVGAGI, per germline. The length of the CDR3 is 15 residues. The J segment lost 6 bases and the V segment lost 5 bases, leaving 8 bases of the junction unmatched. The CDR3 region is CASSTPLAGEDTQYF. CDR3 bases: TGTGCCAGCAGTACCCCTCTAGCGGGAGAGGATACGCAGTATTTT.

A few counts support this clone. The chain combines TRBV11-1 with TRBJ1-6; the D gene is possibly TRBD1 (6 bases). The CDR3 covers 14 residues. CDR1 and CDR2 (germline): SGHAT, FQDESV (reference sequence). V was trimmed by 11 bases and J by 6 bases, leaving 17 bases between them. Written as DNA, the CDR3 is TGTGCCCCAGGTACAGGGAGCCCTAATTCACCCCTCCACTTT. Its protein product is CAPGTGSPNSPLHF.

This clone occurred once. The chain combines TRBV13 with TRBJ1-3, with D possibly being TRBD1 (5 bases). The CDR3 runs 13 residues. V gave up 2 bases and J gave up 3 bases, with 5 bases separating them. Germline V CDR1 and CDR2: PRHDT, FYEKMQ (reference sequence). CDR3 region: CASSLQGGNTIYF. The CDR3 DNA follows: TGTGCCAGCAGCTTACAGGGTGGAAACACCATATATTTT.

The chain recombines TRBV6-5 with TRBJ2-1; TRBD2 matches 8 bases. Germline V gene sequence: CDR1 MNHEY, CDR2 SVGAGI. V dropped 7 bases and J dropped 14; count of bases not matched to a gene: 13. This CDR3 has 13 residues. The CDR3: CASMYPGLAWEFF. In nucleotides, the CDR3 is TGTGCCAGCATGTACCCCGGACTAGCTTGGGAGTTCTTC.

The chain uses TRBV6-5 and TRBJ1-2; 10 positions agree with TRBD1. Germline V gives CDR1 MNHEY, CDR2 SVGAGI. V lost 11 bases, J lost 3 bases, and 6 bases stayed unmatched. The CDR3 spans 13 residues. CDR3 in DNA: TGTGCCGCTCGACAGGGGGCTCACTATGGCTACACCTTC. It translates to CAARQGAHYGYTF.

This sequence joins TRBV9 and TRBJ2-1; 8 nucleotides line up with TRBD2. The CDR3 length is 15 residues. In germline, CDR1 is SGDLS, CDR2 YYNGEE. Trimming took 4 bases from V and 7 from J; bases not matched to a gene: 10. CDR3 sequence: CASSRSAGGSNEQFF. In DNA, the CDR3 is TGTGCCAGCAGCCGCTCGGCGGGGGGTTCGAATGAGCAGTTCTTC.

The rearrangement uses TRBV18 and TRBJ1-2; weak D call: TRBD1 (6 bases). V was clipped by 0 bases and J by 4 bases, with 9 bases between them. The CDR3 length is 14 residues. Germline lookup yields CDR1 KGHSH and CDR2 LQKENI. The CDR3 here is CASSPPGAVYGYTF. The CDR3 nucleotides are TGTGCCAGCTCACCACCGGGGGCCGTCTATGGCTACACCTTC.

DNA for the CDR3: TGTGCCAGCAGCGAGCGGACAGCCTCCTCCTACAATGAGCAGTTCTTC. Translating gives CASSERTASSYNEQFF. The chain recombines TRBV9 with TRBJ2-1; possible D gene TRBD1, 6 bases. Trimming left V 3 bases short and J 0 bases short, with 13 bases between. CDR3 length equals 16 residues. Germline V gene sequence: CDR1 SGDLS, CDR2 YYNGEE.

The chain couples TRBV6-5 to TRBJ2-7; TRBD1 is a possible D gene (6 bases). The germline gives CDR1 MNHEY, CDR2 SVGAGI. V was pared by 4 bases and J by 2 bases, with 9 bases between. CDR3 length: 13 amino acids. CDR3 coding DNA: TGTGCCAGCAGTTTAACAGGGACCTACGAGCAGTACTTC. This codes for CASSLTGTYEQYF.

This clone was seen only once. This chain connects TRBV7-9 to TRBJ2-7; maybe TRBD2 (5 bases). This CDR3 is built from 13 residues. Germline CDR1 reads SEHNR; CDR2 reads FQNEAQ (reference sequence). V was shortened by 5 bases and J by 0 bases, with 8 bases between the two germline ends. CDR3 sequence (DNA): TGTGCCAGCAGCATCGGGAACTCCTACGAGCAGTACTTC. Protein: CASSIGNSYEQYF.